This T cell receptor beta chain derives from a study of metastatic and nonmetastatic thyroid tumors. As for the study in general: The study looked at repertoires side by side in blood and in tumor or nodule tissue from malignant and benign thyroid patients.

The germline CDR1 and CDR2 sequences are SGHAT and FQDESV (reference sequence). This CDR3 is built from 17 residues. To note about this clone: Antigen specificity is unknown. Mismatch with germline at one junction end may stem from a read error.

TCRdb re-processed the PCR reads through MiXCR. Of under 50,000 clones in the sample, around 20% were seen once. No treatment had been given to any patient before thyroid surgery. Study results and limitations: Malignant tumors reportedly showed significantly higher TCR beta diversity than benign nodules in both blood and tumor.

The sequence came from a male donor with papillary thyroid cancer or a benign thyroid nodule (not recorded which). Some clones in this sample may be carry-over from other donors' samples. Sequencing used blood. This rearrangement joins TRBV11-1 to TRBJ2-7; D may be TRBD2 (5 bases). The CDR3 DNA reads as TGTGCCAGCAGCTTAGGGGCGCCACATGGGGAGACCTACGATCAGTACTTC. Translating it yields CASSLGAPHGETYDQYF.